This entry is about one T cell receptor beta chain. Its antigen is not known. This sample is drawn from a study of post-analysis software for immune sequencing data. Unique molecular identifiers were built into the TCR beta cDNA libraries. T cells numbering 1 to 10 million yielded 500,000 to 550,000 cDNA molecules. TCRdb reanalysed the PCR reads using MiXCR and keeps one entry per CDR3 protein. The repertoire holds around 770,000 distinct CDR3 sequences, with roughly 46% as singletons. Trimming cost V 2 bases and J 6 bases; bases outside gene matches: 4. This CDR3 has 13 amino acids. Germline CDR1 is SQVTM and CDR2 is ANQGSEA. Notes on the study in general: Controls had lower frequencies than patients of about 5 TRBV segments, which included TRBV5-6, TRBV5-1 and TRBV20-1.

This chain joins TRBV29-1 and TRBJ2-1, with 7 bases fitting TRBD2. This sequence was found in a girl between 10 and 17 years old with multiple sclerosis. Sequencing used blood. The CDR3 DNA reads as TGCAGCGTTGAACCACTAGCGACCAATGAGCAGTTCTTC. Translated, it gives CSVEPLATNEQFF.